The 14 T cell receptor beta chains below were found in one sample sequenced in a study of OX40 agonist ivuxolimab in advanced cancers. The protocol used for the library was the immunoSEQ multiplex PCR assay. Entries here come from immuneACCESS through TCRdb and include only in-frame sequences with V and J called. Some clones fail to appear in such tables; in the studies checked, an unresolved V gene covers under half of the shortfall, and the cause of the remainder is unknown. Across this sample there are more than 9,000 clones, with just under 80% seen only once. The ten largest clones represent around a sixth of the sample. The sequencing used CD4+ or CD8+ T cells sorted from blood, collected in a trial of the OX40 agonist ivuxolimab. The receptors derive from an adult with an advanced solid tumor such as melanoma, head and neck, liver or kidney cancer.

V gene TRBV7-6 combines with J gene TRBJ2-2, with 8 nucleotides matching TRBD2. This CDR3 contains 17 residues. Germline CDR1 reads SGHVS; CDR2 reads FNYEAQ. After removal of 5 bases from V and 5 bases from J, the junction contained 13 bases not matched to a gene. CDR3 loop: CASSPESTSDRTGELFF. In DNA, the CDR3 is TGTGCCAGCAGCCCCGAGTCGACTAGCGATCGTACCGGGGAGCTGTTTTTT.

V usage is TRBV27 and J usage is TRBJ1-1; D gene unclear. This CDR3 has 13 amino acids. The germline V gene has CDR1 MNHEY and CDR2 SMNVEV (reference sequence). V was clipped by 8 bases and J by 3 bases, with 13 bases between them. In DNA, the CDR3 is TGTGCCAGCCGATGGACGGTTTACACTGAAGCTTTCTTT. This translates into CASRWTVYTEAFF.

This rearrangement joins TRBV6-1 to TRBJ2-7; 8 bases line up with TRBD1. The CDR3 length is 15 residues. Trimming removed 5 bases from V and 0 bases from J; junction bases left unmatched: 6. Germline lookup yields CDR1 MNHNS and CDR2 SASEGT. DNA of the CDR3: TGTGCCAGCAGTCCCGGGACAGGTTTCTCCTACGAGCAGTACTTC. It codes for CASSPGTGFSYEQYF.

The chain has TRBV21-1 and TRBJ1-5. TRBV21-1 is labeled a pseudogene. The CDR3 length is 13 residues. The CDR3, as DNA: TGTGCCAGCAGCAAAGGGTCCAATCAGCCCCAGCATTTT. This sequence encodes CASSKGSNQPQHF.

The gene calls are TRBV7-8 and TRBJ1-1; D not certain. Trimming took off 5 bases at V and 2 bases at J, with 12 bases between the two ends. The CDR3 has 14 amino acids. The V gene's germline CDR1 is SGHVS and CDR2 FQNEAQ. The DNA of the CDR3 is TGTGCCAGCAGCGGTAAGGCTGATAACACTGAAGCTTTCTTT. Translation gives CASSGKADNTEAFF.

This chain uses TRBV7-9 with TRBJ2-1; TRBD2 matches at 11 bases. After removal of 7 bases from V and 4 bases from J, the junction contained 6 bases not matched to a gene. The germline gives CDR1 SEHNR, CDR2 FQNEAQ (reference sequence). The CDR3 has 15 residues. CDR3 sequence reads: CASIGTSGKYNEQFF. The DNA of the CDR3 is TGTGCCAGCATCGGGACTAGCGGAAAATACAATGAGCAGTTCTTC.

The chain joins TRBV27 to TRBJ2-2; D may be TRBD1 (5 bases). There are 12 residues in the CDR3. The V and J ends lost 5 bases and 5 bases respectively, with 6 bases between them. Per the germline V gene, CDR1 is MNHEY and CDR2 is SMNVEV (reference sequence). CDR3 sequence reads: CASSPGTGELFF. DNA of the CDR3: TGTGCCAGCAGTCCAGGGACCGGGGAGCTGTTTTTT.

The rearrangement joins TRBV5-1 to TRBJ2-2, with D possibly matching TRBD2 (5 bases). CDR3 length: 17 amino acids. Germline lookup yields CDR1 SGHRS and CDR2 YFSETQ. Trimming took off 7 bases at V and 2 bases at J, with 21 bases between the two ends. Written as DNA, the CDR3 is TGCGCCAGCGCCCCAGGAAGGACCGGAGGCAACACCGGGGAGCTGTTTTTT. Translating it yields CASAPGRTGGNTGELFF.

The J gene is TRBJ1-4, the V gene TRBV15; TRBD1 matches at 9 bases. This CDR3 region has 14 residues. The junction had 6 bases not matched to a gene; V was cut back by 6 bases and J by 7 bases. Germline V lookup: CDR1 LNHNV, CDR2 YYDKDF (reference sequence). The CDR3 region is CATSGNRGLEKLFF. Here the CDR3 DNA reads TGTGCCACCAGTGGAAACAGGGGGCTTGAAAAACTGTTTTTT.

The chain uses TRBV14 and TRBJ2-5, with 7 bases identical to TRBD1. V was clipped by 4 bases and J by 8 bases; unmatched bases: 7. The CDR3 loop spans 13 amino acids. Germline loops: CDR1 SGHDN, CDR2 FVKESK. The CDR3 nucleotides are TGTGCCAGCAGCCTAGGACAGGATGGAACCCAGTACTTC. Amino acids: CASSLGQDGTQYF. The variable domain in full, with the rest retrieved from reference TRBV14 and TRBJ2-5, is EAGVTQFPSHSVIEKGQTVTLRCDPISGHDNLYWYRRVMGKEIKFLLHFVKESKQDESGMPNNRFLAERTGGTYSTLKVQPAELEDSGVYFCASSLGQDGTQYFGPGTRLLVL.

This sequence joins TRBV25-1 and TRBJ1-2; D unclear. The CDR3 extends over 12 amino acids. Per the germline V gene, CDR1 is MGHDK and CDR2 is SYGVNS. V lost 3 bases and J 3 bases, leaving 5 bases between the germline ends. CDR3 in DNA: TGTGCCAGCAGTGAGTTCGACTATGGCTACACCTTC. It encodes CASSEFDYGYTF.

This rearrangement joins TRBV5-4 to TRBJ2-2, with TRBD2 matching 11 bases. After removal of 1 base from V and 7 bases from J, the junction contained 3 bases not matched to a gene. Germline loops: CDR1 SGHNT, CDR2 YYREEE (reference sequence). CDR3 length: 15 residues. The CDR3 protein is CASSLTSGRYGELFF. For the CDR3, the DNA is TGTGCCAGCAGCTTGACTAGCGGGAGATACGGGGAGCTGTTTTTT.

In this sample, this clone turned up a few times. The chain links TRBV27 to TRBJ2-7; possibly TRBD1 for D (5 bases). Germline V lookup: CDR1 MNHEY, CDR2 SMNVEV (reference sequence). V shed 3 bases and J shed 2 bases, with 8 bases lying between them. CDR3 size: 13 residues. CDR3 sequence reads: CASSFKGPYEQYF. DNA for the CDR3: TGTGCCAGCAGTTTCAAGGGGCCCTACGAGCAGTACTTC.

The chain is built from TRBV6-6 and TRBJ2-7; 11 nucleotides line up with TRBD2. This CDR3 has 16 amino acids. After removal of 5 bases from V and 5 bases from J, the junction contained 11 bases not matched to a gene. Looked up from germline, CDR1 is MNHNY and CDR2 is SVGAGI (reference sequence). This chain's CDR3 is CASSPHSGGAENEQYF. CDR3 DNA sequence: TGTGCCAGCAGTCCTCATAGCGGGGGGGCTGAGAACGAGCAGTACTTC.